The entry below describes one T cell receptor (beta chain). The record originates from a study of blood T cell repertoires in COVID-19. Using immunoSEQ multiplex PCR, the repertoire was profiled, and TCRdb retains in-frame clones only, with some absent. The sample lists 200,000 to 300,000 clones; roughly four fifths were seen once. The sequence was collected from a woman in her seventies with acute or convalescent COVID-19. Sequenced material: peripheral blood.

CDR3 loop: CASQQGYNEQFF. The DNA for the CDR3 is TGCGCCAGCCAACAGGGATACAATGAGCAGTTCTTC. The chain is built from TRBV5-1 and TRBJ2-1; D perhaps matches TRBD1 (6 bases). The CDR3 runs to 12 residues. The germline CDR1 and CDR2 sequences are SGHRS and YFSETQ. Deletions cut 7 bases from V and 4 bases from J, with 9 bases between.